Listed below are T cell receptor beta chains from one sample, sequenced in a study of blood T cell repertoires in COVID-19. Assay: immunoSEQ multiplex PCR; the TCRdb copy retains only in-frame clones and omits some. This repertoire shows just under 45,000 clones, around 80% found once; its top ten account for 35% to 50%. The sequencing sample was made of peripheral blood. These receptors all stem from a human donor in a cohort sampled during active COVID-19. Both conserved end residues are part of each CDR3. The D gene is left open where the match is weak. Only part of the rows carry a size: once, few, many, or a class if the clone is expanded.

.	TRBD2	TRBV10-1	TRBJ2-3	CASSGTSGETTDTQYF	TGCGCCAGCAGCGGGACTAGCGGGGAAACCACAGATACGCAGTATTTT
.	.	TRBV5-4	TRBJ2-2	CASSVAGAPGELFF	TGTGCCAGCAGCGTTGCGGGGGCCCCCGGGGAGCTGTTTTTT
.	TRBD1	TRBV6-2/TRBV6-3	TRBJ1-2	CASSPSTGGVYGYTF	TGTGCCAGCAGCCCATCGACAGGGGGAGTCTATGGCTACACCTTC
.	TRBD1	TRBV6-5	TRBJ1-2	CASSYDRGGGYTF	TGTGCCAGCAGTTACGACAGGGGTGGAGGCTACACCTTC
.	TRBD1	TRBV5-1	TRBJ2-7	CASSVDRSYEQYF	TGCGCCAGCAGCGTGGACAGGTCCTACGAGCAGTACTTC
.	TRBD1	TRBV6-5	TRBJ2-3	CASSPQGAGTDTQYF	TGTGCCAGCAGTCCACAGGGGGCCGGCACAGATACGCAGTATTTT
.	TRBD1	TRBV4-1	TRBJ1-5	CASSQEGQDDQPQHF	TGCGCCAGCAGCCAAGAGGGACAGGATGATCAGCCCCAGCATTTT
few	TRBD1	TRBV7-2	TRBJ2-5	CASSSQGARQETQYF	TGTGCCAGCAGCTCACAGGGGGCGCGACAAGAGACCCAGTACTTC
few	TRBD1	TRBV5-5	TRBJ2-1	CASTRGQGAFNEQFF	TGTGCCAGCACACGGGGACAGGGGGCTTTCAATGAGCAGTTCTTC
once	.	TRBV18	TRBJ2-2	CASSPLPIRGNTGELFF	TGTGCCAGCTCACCACTTCCCATAAGGGGGAACACCGGGGAGCTGTTTTTT
.	TRBD2	TRBV7-9	TRBJ2-4	CASSFASGAKNIQYF	TGTGCCAGCAGCTTTGCTAGCGGAGCCAAAAACATTCAGTACTTC
.	.	TRBV5-1	TRBJ1-2	CASSLGETNYGYTF	TGCGCCAGCAGCTTGGGGGAGACTAACTATGGCTACACCTTC
.	TRBD1	TRBV6-6	TRBJ1-1	CASSYLTGGTEAFF	TGTGCCAGCAGTTACTTGACAGGGGGCACTGAAGCTTTCTTT
.	.	TRBV18	TRBJ1-5	CASSLTTAYVDQPQHF	TGTGCCAGCTCACTCACGACAGCGTACGTCGATCAGCCCCAGCATTTT
.	.	TRBV3-1/TRBV3-2	TRBJ2-7	CASSPPDPTAAYEQYF	TGTGCCAGCAGCCCACCCGACCCCACAGCCGCCTACGAGCAGTACTTC
.	TRBD1	TRBV29-1	TRBJ2-1	CSVDRTGYAEQFF	TGCAGCGTTGACCGGACAGGGTATGCTGAGCAGTTCTTC
.	.	TRBV11-3	TRBJ2-3	CASSPGDFTDTQYF	TGTGCCAGCAGCCCGGGGGACTTCACAGATACGCAGTATTTT
.	TRBD1	TRBV20-1	TRBJ2-7	CSASNGQEYYEQYF	TGCAGTGCTAGTAACGGACAGGAGTACTACGAGCAGTACTTC
.	.	TRBV5-4	TRBJ1-3	CASSLGGVSGNTIYF	TGTGCCAGCAGCTTGGGGGGGGTCTCTGGAAACACCATATATTTT
.	TRBD1	TRBV10-3	TRBJ1-1	CAISDPTGHTEAFF	TGTGCCATCAGTGACCCGACAGGGCACACTGAAGCTTTCTTT
.	TRBD1	TRBV19	TRBJ1-6	CASSKSPGQGSYNSPLHF	TGTGCCAGTAGTAAGTCTCCGGGACAGGGGTCCTATAATTCACCCCTCCACTTT
.	.	TRBV9	TRBJ2-1	CASSVANNEQFF	TGTGCCAGCAGCGTAGCAAACAATGAGCAGTTCTTC
.	.	TRBV13	TRBJ1-1	CASSLGANTEAFF	TGTGCCAGCAGCTTAGGAGCGAACACTGAAGCTTTCTTT
.	.	TRBV4-3	TRBJ2-3	CASSQDWLGADTQYF	TGCGCCAGCAGCCAAGATTGGCTAGGTGCAGATACGCAGTATTTT
.	.	TRBV7-2	TRBJ1-1	CASSSSGLTEAFF	TGTGCCAGCAGCTCCAGCGGCCTCACTGAAGCTTTCTTT
.	.	TRBV19	TRBJ2-1	CASSIVARGNEQFF	TGTGCCAGTAGTATAGTAGCCAGGGGCAATGAGCAGTTCTTC
once	TRBD1	TRBV6-6	TRBJ1-4	CASRKPTGGEEKLFF	TGTGCCAGCAGGAAACCGACAGGGGGGGAAGAAAAACTGTTTTTT
.	.	TRBV10-2	TRBJ1-1	CASSESTDTEAFF	TGCGCCAGCAGTGAGTCGACTGACACTGAAGCTTTCTTT
.	.	TRBV5-6	TRBJ1-1	CASSSSEEGNTEAFF	TGTGCCAGCAGCTCCTCTGAAGAGGGGAACACTGAAGCTTTCTTT
few	.	TRBV10-1	TRBJ1-2	CASSDYREYGYTF	TGCGCCAGCAGTGACTACAGGGAATACGGCTACACCTTC
.	TRBD1	TRBV5-6	TRBJ1-1	CASSRTGANTEAFF	TGTGCCAGCAGCCGCACAGGGGCAAACACTGAAGCTTTCTTT
.	.	TRBV7-7	TRBJ2-5	CASSLALDTPHGTQYF	TGTGCTAGCAGCTTAGCGCTTGACACCCCGCATGGGACCCAGTACTTC
.	TRBD2	TRBV7-8	TRBJ2-1	CASSLRYASGGAYNEQFF	TGTGCCAGCAGCTTACGTTACGCTAGCGGGGGGGCCTACAATGAGCAGTTCTTC
.	.	TRBV4-3	TRBJ2-7	CASSQDSAGGSYEQYF	TGCGCCAGCAGCCAAGACTCGGCCGGGGGCTCCTACGAGCAGTACTTC
.	.	TRBV15	TRBJ1-1	CATSSQKNTEAFF	TGTGCCACCAGCAGTCAGAAGAACACTGAAGCTTTCTTT
.	TRBD1	TRBV19	TRBJ1-2	CASSDRGRTGKGYTF	TGTGCCAGTAGCGACAGGGGGCGCACGGGAAAAGGCTACACCTTC
.	.	TRBV6-6	TRBJ1-2	CASSYSQGGYGYTF	TGTGCCAGCAGTTACTCACAGGGTGGCTATGGCTACACCTTC
.	.	TRBV4-1	TRBJ2-3	CASSQVGVDTQYF	TGCGCCAGCAGCCAAGTCGGGGTAGATACGCAGTATTTT
.	.	TRBV3-1/TRBV3-2	TRBJ2-2	CASSQDLATGELFF	TGTGCCAGCAGCCAAGATCTGGCCACCGGGGAGCTGTTTTTT
.	.	TRBV9	TRBJ2-7	CASSPQLSSSYEQYF	TGTGCCAGCAGCCCCCAACTTAGCAGCTCCTACGAGCAGTACTTC
.	.	TRBV4-3	TRBJ1-4	CASSQVQGGANEKLFF	TGCGCCAGCAGCCAAGTACAGGGTGGGGCTAATGAAAAACTGTTTTTT
.	.	TRBV5-1	TRBJ1-1	CASSLMAEGRNTEAFF	TGCGCCAGCAGCCTAATGGCGGAGGGGAGGAACACTGAAGCTTTCTTT
.	TRBD2	TRBV3-1/TRBV3-2	TRBJ2-3	CASSQGGTRTYF	TGTGCCAGCAGCCAAGGCGGGACTAGGACGTATTTT
.	.	TRBV27	TRBJ2-2	CASSSYREGTGELFF	TGTGCCAGCAGTTCGTACAGGGAAGGCACCGGGGAGCTGTTTTTT
.	.	TRBV27	TRBJ2-1	CASSLGGDQFF	TGTGCCAGCAGCCTAGGCGGTGACCAGTTCTTC
.	TRBD1	TRBV4-1	TRBJ2-1	CASSQDRQGRNEQFF	TGCGCCAGCAGCCAAGACCGACAGGGACGCAATGAGCAGTTCTTC
.	TRBD1	TRBV5-1	TRBJ2-5	CASSLRGTGGETQYF	TGCGCCAGCAGCCTAAGGGGGACAGGGGGTGAGACCCAGTACTTC
.	.	TRBV1	TRBJ2-1	CTSSQVRSSGTGDEQFF	TGCACCAGCAGCCAAGTCCGGTCTAGCGGGACCGGGGATGAGCAGTTCTTC
.	.	TRBV5-1	TRBJ2-2	CASSLAGPGELFF	TGCGCCAGCAGCTTGGCGGGTCCCGGGGAGCTGTTTTTT
.	TRBD1	TRBV11-2	TRBJ1-1	CASSPGGRNTEAFF	TGTGCCAGCAGCCCAGGGGGCCGGAACACTGAAGCTTTCTTT
.	TRBD2	TRBV29-1	TRBJ2-5	CSVASGEETQYF	TGCAGCGTGGCTAGCGGGGAAGAGACCCAGTACTTC
.	TRBD2	TRBV11-3	TRBJ2-1	CASSSRGGSYNEQFF	TGTGCCAGCAGCTCCCGGGGGGGCTCCTACAATGAGCAGTTCTTC
.	TRBD1	TRBV27	TRBJ1-2	CASSGTGWGYTF	TGTGCCAGCTCGGGGACAGGATGGGGCTACACCTTC
.	TRBD2	TRBV7-8	TRBJ2-5	CASSLAVSGGETQYF	TGTGCCAGCAGCTTAGCGGTCAGCGGGGGGGAGACCCAGTACTTC
.	TRBD1	TRBV2	TRBJ2-2	CASRGTGVTGELFF	TGTGCCAGCAGGGGGACAGGTGTCACCGGGGAGCTGTTTTTT
.	.	TRBV6-2/TRBV6-3	TRBJ2-7	CASSYPHGFEQYF	TGTGCCAGCAGTTACCCACACGGGTTCGAGCAGTACTTC
.	TRBD1	TRBV6-5	TRBJ1-5	CASSYSAGGEQPQHF	TGTGCCAGCAGTTACTCTGCAGGGGGCGAACAGCCCCAGCATTTT
.	.	TRBV5-5	TRBJ1-5	CASSLKGVDQPQHF	TGTGCCAGCAGCTTAAAGGGGGTCGATCAGCCCCAGCATTTT
.	TRBD1	TRBV7-8	TRBJ2-7	CASSRTGEFEQYF	TGTGCCAGCAGCCGGACAGGGGAATTCGAGCAGTACTTC